The rows below give T cell receptor beta chains drawn from one sample of a study of siplizumab effects on memory and regulatory T cells. The data were produced by immunoSEQ multiplex PCR, yet TCRdb's version contains in-frame clones alone and is incomplete. The profile shows some 100,000 clones, 94% of them singletons. The sample taken for sequencing was Tregs sorted from blood. The source of these receptors is a human donor in good health. Both conserved end residues are part of each CDR3. D genes are given only for firm matches. Only some rows state a clone size, as once, few, many or a class for expanded clones.

j_call: TRBJ2-1; v_call: TRBV10-3; d_call: TRBD2; clone_size: once; cdr3_aa: CAISEGLAGLAEQFF; cdr3_nt: TGTGCCATCAGTGAGGGACTAGCGGGATTGGCTGAGCAGTTCTTC
j_call: TRBJ2-1; v_call: TRBV7-9; d_call: NA; clone_size: NA; cdr3_aa: CASSWETNEQFF; cdr3_nt: TGTGCCAGCAGCTGGGAGACCAATGAGCAGTTCTTC
j_call: TRBJ2-7; v_call: TRBV29-1; d_call: NA; clone_size: once; cdr3_aa: CSVEDPRKGSYEQYF; cdr3_nt: TGCAGCGTTGAAGATCCGCGTAAAGGGTCCTACGAGCAGTACTTC
j_call: TRBJ2-3; v_call: TRBV29-1; d_call: TRBD2; clone_size: few; cdr3_aa: CSVEDQLAGAGTDTQYF; cdr3_nt: TGCAGCGTTGAAGATCAACTAGCGGGAGCTGGTACAGATACGCAGTATTTT
j_call: TRBJ2-7; v_call: TRBV6-1; d_call: TRBD1; clone_size: NA; cdr3_aa: CASSERGRGSYEQYF; cdr3_nt: TGTGCCAGCAGTGAAAGGGGGCGCGGGTCCTACGAGCAGTACTTC
j_call: TRBJ1-1; v_call: TRBV7-2; d_call: NA; clone_size: NA; cdr3_aa: CASSPLGVGTEAFF; cdr3_nt: TGTGCCAGCAGCCCTTTGGGGGTGGGCACTGAAGCTTTCTTT
j_call: TRBJ2-3; v_call: TRBV9; d_call: TRBD2; clone_size: NA; cdr3_aa: CASSGTSGSRRDTQYF; cdr3_nt: TGTGCCAGCAGCGGGACTAGCGGGAGTCGGAGAGATACGCAGTATTTT
j_call: TRBJ2-7; v_call: TRBV18; d_call: NA; clone_size: NA; cdr3_aa: CASSPGVGEQYF; cdr3_nt: TGTGCCAGCTCACCTGGGGTTGGGGAGCAGTACTTC
j_call: TRBJ1-4; v_call: TRBV6-5; d_call: NA; clone_size: NA; cdr3_aa: CASSLSRGPTNEKLFF; cdr3_nt: TGTGCCAGCAGTTTGTCAAGGGGTCCAACTAATGAAAAACTGTTTTTT
j_call: TRBJ2-2; v_call: TRBV6-1; d_call: NA; clone_size: NA; cdr3_aa: CASSGKLKIPGELFF; cdr3_nt: TGTGCCAGCAGTGGCAAGTTAAAGATCCCCGGGGAGCTGTTTTTT
j_call: TRBJ2-7; v_call: TRBV7-8; d_call: TRBD1; clone_size: NA; cdr3_aa: CASSRPTTGTGKNEQYF; cdr3_nt: TGTGCCAGCAGCCGCCCAACAACCGGGACAGGAAAGAACGAGCAGTACTTC
j_call: TRBJ2-1; v_call: TRBV11-2; d_call: NA; clone_size: NA; cdr3_aa: CASSFQRLSNNEQFF; cdr3_nt: TGTGCCAGCAGCTTCCAGCGGCTATCTAACAATGAGCAGTTCTTC